What follows are 29 T cell receptor beta chains derived from one specimen sequenced in a study of graft-versus-host responses after intestinal transplantation. Both intraepithelial and lamina propria lymphocytes were released by processing graft tissue. The protocol was immunoSEQ multiplex PCR, while the TCRdb copy is restricted to in-frame clones and leaves out a portion. The table has 15,000 to 20,000 clones, roughly 83% seen once. Sequencing was performed on ileum tissue, taken just under 600 days after intestinal transplantation. The receptors come from a human patient who received an intestinal transplant, so some T cells may come from the graft donor.

This clone appeared once. The chain carries TRBV7-7 and TRBJ2-1, with D uncertain. The germline gives CDR1 SSHAT, CDR2 FNYEAQ (reference sequence). V shed 1 base and J shed 3 bases, with 10 bases lying between them. This CDR3 contains 15 residues. CDR3 in amino acids: CASSLVLSVYNEQFF. The CDR3 DNA reads as TGTGCCAGCAGCTTAGTGTTGTCAGTCTACAATGAGCAGTTCTTC. Variable domain in full (rest from reference TRBV7-7 and TRBJ2-1): GAGVSQSPRYKVTKRGQDVTLRCDPISSHATLYWYQQALGQGPEFLTYFNYEAQPDKSGLPSDRFSAERPEGSISTLTIQRTEQRDSAMYRCASSLVLSVYNEQFFGPGTRLTVL.

The rearrangement joins TRBV6-5 to TRBJ2-7; 8 bases fit TRBD2. CDR3 length: 16 residues. J gave up 0 bases and V 0 bases, and 4 bases lay outside the gene matches. Germline CDR1 MNHEY, CDR2 SVGAGI. CDR3 region: CASSYSGGGLSYEQYF. The CDR3 bases are TGTGCCAGCAGTTACTCGGGCGGGGGGCTCTCCTACGAGCAGTACTTC.

This clone was detected only a few times. This rearrangement joins TRBV7-9 to TRBJ2-7, with TRBD1 matching over 9 bases. Germline-derived CDR1 and CDR2 are SEHNR and FQNEAQ (reference sequence). Losses at the gene ends were 4 bases for V and 4 bases for J; bases not matched to a gene: 11. The CDR3 totals 16 residues. The CDR3 DNA reads TGTGCCAGCAGCTCACCTATAAACAGGGGGCGTTACGAGCAGTACTTC. Its protein product is CASSSPINRGRYEQYF.

The V call is TRBV27, the J call TRBJ2-3; D may be TRBD2 (5 bases). CDR1 and CDR2 from the germline V gene are MNHEY and SMNVEV (reference sequence). The CDR3 sequence is 14 residues long. V lost 0 bases and J lost 5, with 9 bases in between. The CDR3 reads CASSLSRVRDTQYF. The CDR3 bases are TGTGCCAGCAGTTTATCGAGGGTCCGAGATACGCAGTATTTT.

V gene TRBV5-4 combines with J gene TRBJ1-2, with 9 bases fitting TRBD1. The CDR3 consists of 15 residues. Trimming at V came to 4 bases and at J to 2 bases, leaving 6 bases not matched to a gene. Per germline, CDR1 SGHNT and CDR2 YYREEE (reference sequence). Here the CDR3 reads CASSHPGQGNYGYTF. CDR3 coding DNA: TGTGCCAGCAGCCATCCGGGACAGGGAAACTATGGCTACACCTTC.

This clone was seen just once. V and J are TRBV7-8 and TRBJ2-1; D gene unclear. Germline CDR1 and CDR2: SGHVS and FQNEAQ. Trimming left V 1 base short and J 8 bases short, with 3 bases between. This CDR3 is 11 amino acids long. The CDR3 spells CASSLVDEQFF. The CDR3, as DNA: TGTGCCAGCAGCTTAGTTGATGAGCAGTTCTTC. Using reference TRBV7-8 and TRBJ2-1 for the parts outside the CDR3, the full variable domain is GAGVSQSPRYKVAKRGQDVALRCDPISGHVSLFWYQQALGQGPEFLTYFQNEAQLDKSGLPSDRFFAERPEGSVSTLKIQRTQQEDSAVYLCASSLVDEQFFGPGTRLTVL.

This sequence joins TRBV5-1 and TRBJ2-7, with TRBD2 matching over 7 bases. CDR1 and CDR2 (germline): SGHRS, YFSETQ. The CDR3 is 14 residues long. V was clipped by 1 base and J by 7 bases; unmatched bases: 8. The CDR3 loop reads CASSLYGGTGEQYF. Written as DNA, the CDR3 is TGCGCCAGCAGCTTGTACGGGGGGACGGGAGAGCAGTACTTC.

The V call is TRBV27, the J call TRBJ1-3; 9 bases fit TRBD1. Germline CDR1 and CDR2: MNHEY and SMNVEV (reference sequence). V was pared by 3 bases and J by 2 bases, with 2 bases of the junction left unmatched. The CDR3 covers 15 residues. This chain's CDR3 is CASSFGTGPGNTIYF. The DNA of the CDR3 is TGTGCCAGCAGTTTCGGGACAGGGCCTGGAAACACCATATATTTT.

This clone was recorded only once. The J gene is TRBJ2-1, the V gene TRBV11-2, with D possibly TRBD2 on 7 matching bases. The CDR3 runs to 13 residues. From germline, CDR1 is SGHAT and CDR2 FQNNGV. V lost 6 bases and J lost 9, with 15 bases in between. CDR3 nucleotides: TGTGCCAGCAGAGGGGGGGAAGCATTTGAGCAGTTCTTC. Protein sequence: CASRGGEAFEQFF.

This clone was counted once. V and J are TRBV6-6 and TRBJ1-3, with no clear D. The CDR3 sequence is 14 residues long. CDR1 is MNHNY, CDR2 SVGAGI, per germline (reference sequence). V was clipped by 5 bases and J by 4 bases, with 12 bases between them. The CDR3 protein is CASSLPFAGNTIYF. CDR3 coding DNA: TGTGCCAGCAGTCTCCCTTTTGCGGGAAACACCATATATTTT.

CDR3: CASSSRGPNTGELFF. In DNA form, the CDR3 reads TGTGCCAGCAGCTCAAGAGGCCCCAACACCGGGGAGCTGTTTTTT. J is TRBJ2-2 and V is TRBV7-9; D is ambiguous. CDR3 length: 15 amino acids. The V gene lost 4 bases and the J gene lost 2 bases, with 11 bases spanning the gap. Germline CDR1 is SEHNR and CDR2 is FQNEAQ (reference sequence).

This clone was recorded a few times. This rearrangement joins TRBV14 to TRBJ2-7; 9 nucleotides align to TRBD1. The V gene end was trimmed by 5 bases and the J gene end by 3 bases; junction bases not matched to a gene: 8. The germline V gene encodes CDR1 SGHDN and CDR2 FVKESK. The CDR3 runs 15 residues. The CDR3 sequence is CASSSPGQGIYEQYF. CDR3 in DNA: TGTGCCAGCAGCTCACCGGGACAGGGTATCTACGAGCAGTACTTC.

A single count supports this clone. The genes are TRBV30 and TRBJ2-7; tentative D call: TRBD1 (6 bases). This CDR3 is 15 amino acids long. Germline V lookup: CDR1 GTSNPN, CDR2 SVGIG (reference sequence). Trimming removed 0 bases from V and 2 bases from J, with 14 bases in between. The CDR3 nucleotides read TGTGCCTGGAGTGTGAGGGGGTACCCCACCTACGAGCAGTACTTC. Encoded protein: CAWSVRGYPTYEQYF.

The chain has TRBV4-1 and TRBJ1-2; perhaps TRBD1 as D (5 bases). The V gene's germline CDR1 is MGHRA and CDR2 YSYEKL. Between the trimmed V and J ends, which lost 0 bases and 4 bases, there was a span of 15 bases. The CDR3 runs to 16 residues. The CDR3 here is CASSQEQVATFYGYTF. The CDR3 DNA reads TGCGCCAGCAGCCAAGAACAGGTGGCAACATTCTATGGCTACACCTTC.

This clone was counted only a few times. The rearrangement links TRBV7-4 to TRBJ1-5; TRBD1 might be the D (5 bases). The CDR3 contains 15 residues. CDR1 and CDR2 from the germline V gene are SGHVT and SQSDAQ. Trimming cost V 4 bases and J 0 bases, with 10 bases left between them. The DNA for the CDR3 is TGTGCCAGCAGCTACCTAGACAGTAGCAATCAGCCCCAGCATTTT. The encoded protein is CASSYLDSSNQPQHF.

The rearrangement uses TRBV5-1 and TRBJ2-5, with D possibly matching TRBD1 (5 bases). CDR3 size: 15 residues. From germline, CDR1 is SGHRS and CDR2 YFSETQ. Trimming left V 1 base short and J 2 bases short, with 12 bases between. The CDR3 spells CASSLFLTEQETQYF. The CDR3 DNA reads as TGCGCCAGCAGCTTGTTTTTGACAGAACAAGAGACCCAGTACTTC.

The chain is built from TRBV18 and TRBJ2-1; 8 bases map to TRBD2. Per the germline V gene, CDR1 is KGHSH and CDR2 is LQKENI. The CDR3 covers 16 residues. V was pared by 2 bases and J by 9 bases, with 12 bases of the junction left unmatched. The CDR3 sequence: CASSPGRRGAGVEQFF. CDR3 DNA: TGTGCCAGCTCACCAGGACGGCGGGGGGCAGGAGTTGAGCAGTTCTTC.

This chain connects TRBV2 to TRBJ1-5, with D maybe TRBD1 (6 bases). V dropped 2 bases and J dropped 4 bases, with 12 bases sitting between them. The CDR3 is 15 amino acids. CDR1 and CDR2 from the germline V gene are SNHLY and FYNNEI. CDR3 residues: CASSESTGKNQPQHF. Here the CDR3 DNA reads TGTGCCAGCAGTGAATCTACAGGGAAAAATCAGCCCCAGCATTTT.

The rearrangement links TRBV27 to TRBJ2-1; 12 bases line up with TRBD2. Trimming cost V 8 bases and J 4 bases; bases outside gene matches: 6. In germline, CDR1 is MNHEY, CDR2 SMNVEV (reference sequence). CDR3 size: 15 residues. The CDR3 reads CASGTGLAGYNEQFF. The CDR3 DNA sequence: TGTGCCAGCGGAACAGGACTAGCGGGGTACAATGAGCAGTTCTTC.

The chain employs TRBV7-2 and TRBJ1-5, with D maybe TRBD1 (6 bases). Germline V CDR1 and CDR2: SGHTA, FQGNSA. The length of the CDR3 is 13 residues. V dropped 4 bases and J dropped 7 bases, with 11 bases sitting between them. The chain's CDR3 is CASSYRTAQPQHF. Here the CDR3 DNA reads TGTGCCAGCAGCTACCGGACAGCCCAGCCCCAGCATTTT.

The genes are TRBV6-6 and TRBJ1-1; D remains ambiguous. The CDR3 length is 13 residues. Germline V gene lookup returns CDR1 MNHNY and CDR2 SVGAGI (reference sequence). Trimming removed 4 bases from V and 3 bases from J, with 9 bases in between. The DNA for the CDR3 is TGTGCCAGCAGTTCCCATTGGGACACTGAAGCTTTCTTT. Its translation is CASSSHWDTEAFF.

This clone was recorded once. This likely comes from a read error, as the CDR3 has no conserved phenylalanine or tryptophan at its end. V gene TRBV7-2 combines with J gene TRBJ2-3, with 9 nucleotides matching TRBD2. The CDR3 runs 18 residues. Germline V gives CDR1 SGHTA, CDR2 FQGNSA. Losses at the gene ends were 1 base for V and 3 bases for J; bases not matched to a gene: 11. CDR3 region: CASSLVPGTSYRTDTQYL. CDR3 in DNA: TGTGCCAGCAGCTTAGTGCCCGGGACTAGCTATAGGACAGATACGCAGTATCTT.

The rearrangement uses TRBV4-1 and TRBJ2-1; perhaps TRBD1 as D (6 bases). In germline, CDR1 is MGHRA, CDR2 YSYEKL. CDR3 length: 18 amino acids. V lost 5 bases to trimming and J lost 7 bases, with 27 bases between them. This CDR3 reads CASSSRRGQGTAGNEQFF. As DNA, the CDR3 is TGCGCCAGCAGCTCACGAAGAGGGCAGGGGACGGCAGGGAATGAGCAGTTCTTC.

The chain recombines TRBV5-4 with TRBJ2-2; the match to TRBD1 covers 7 bases. Unmatched junction bases numbered 10, after V lost 3 bases and J lost 2 bases. The V gene's germline CDR1 is SGHNT and CDR2 YYREEE (reference sequence). The CDR3 is made up of 17 amino acids. In DNA form, the CDR3 reads TGTGCCAGCAGCTCCTGGGAAGGGGGCGTCAACACCGGGGAGCTGTTTTTT. Translated: CASSSWEGGVNTGELFF.

The chain uses TRBV7-9 and TRBJ1-1; D not resolved. Per germline, CDR1 SEHNR and CDR2 FQNEAQ (reference sequence). Trimming removed 3 bases at V and 4 bases at J, with 12 bases between. The CDR3 covers 14 residues. The CDR3: CASSFWTVGTEAFF. CDR3 coding DNA: TGTGCCAGCAGCTTCTGGACCGTGGGCACTGAAGCTTTCTTT.

This clone is a singleton in its sample. V usage is TRBV9 and J usage is TRBJ2-5; D call uncertain. The CDR3 runs to 14 residues. CDR1 is SGDLS and CDR2 is YYNGEE in the germline V gene. Trimming removed 2 bases at V and 4 bases at J, with 12 bases between. This CDR3 reads CASSVTGSLETQYF. The CDR3 nucleotides are TGTGCCAGCAGCGTTACCGGGTCCCTAGAGACCCAGTACTTC.

V gene TRBV7-8 combines with J gene TRBJ2-1; 8 bases agree with TRBD2. With V trimmed by 11 bases and J by 0 bases, 6 bases remained unmatched. This CDR3 spans 14 amino acids. CDR1 is SGHVS and CDR2 is FQNEAQ in the germline V gene. CDR3 coding DNA: TGTGCCGCCGGGGCGGGGGGCTCCTACAATGAGCAGTTCTTC. Protein sequence: CAAGAGGSYNEQFF. The full variable domain, with the rest looked up from reference TRBV7-8 and TRBJ2-1, is GAGVSQSPRYKVAKRGQDVALRCDPISGHVSLFWYQQALGQGPEFLTYFQNEAQLDKSGLPSDRFFAERPEGSVSTLKIQRTQQEDSAVYLCAAGAGGSYNEQFFGPGTRLTVL.

The rearrangement links TRBV7-8 to TRBJ2-2; tentative D call: TRBD2 (6 bases). The germline V gene has CDR1 SGHVS and CDR2 FQNEAQ. The CDR3 runs to 14 residues. V shed 6 bases and J shed 3 bases, with 11 bases lying between them. Here the CDR3 DNA reads TGTGCCAGCAGGTCACTAGCCCACACCGGGGAGCTGTTTTTT. Protein product: CASRSLAHTGELFF.

The V gene is TRBV18, the J gene TRBJ2-5, with 10 nucleotides matching TRBD2. The CDR3 has 15 amino acids. Losses at the gene ends were 3 bases for V and 5 bases for J; bases not matched to a gene: 6. Per the germline V gene, CDR1 is KGHSH and CDR2 is LQKENI. The CDR3 is CASSPSSGGWETQYF. The CDR3 DNA follows: TGTGCCAGCTCACCTTCTAGCGGGGGCTGGGAGACCCAGTACTTC.